The following is a T cell receptor beta chain sequence with its context. What it recognizes is unknown. The data were taken from a study of neoadjuvant nivolumab and ipilimumab in lung cancer. Across the whole study: Nivolumab 3 mg/kg was given days 1, 15 and 29, plus ipilimumab 1 mg/kg day 1 in combination. Study-wide points: Only two of four nivolumab-treated tumors gained richness and clonality by surgery. Compared with tumor-adjacent uninvolved lung, resected tumors showed greater richness and clonality. Higher pretherapy blood TCR richness went with higher resected-tumor richness.

CDR1 and CDR2 (germline): SGHRS, YFSETQ. Trimming left V 0 bases short and J 6 bases short, with 16 bases between. The CDR3 runs to 15 residues. This table comes from immunoSEQ multiplex PCR, and its TCRdb copy is limited to in-frame clones, with some not included. The profile shows about 18,000 clones, 87% of them singletons. The chain combines TRBV5-1 with TRBJ2-7; tentatively, D is TRBD1 or TRBD2 (5 bases each). This TCR was sampled from an adult with non-small cell lung cancer. The material was peripheral blood, obtained before neoadjuvant nivolumab, alone or with ipilimumab. The CDR3 DNA reads as TGCGCCAGCAGCTTGGAGGCATGGGGGATGGCCGAGCAGTACTTC. Its protein is CASSLEAWGMAEQYF.